The clone carrying this T cell receptor beta chain has only one observation. Original processing methods: The authors estimated nucleated cell counts from reference gene primer amplification. The protocol was immunoSEQ multiplex PCR, while the TCRdb copy is restricted to in-frame clones and leaves out a portion. Clone size and the V and J calls come from that table; the DNA yielded D and trimming. This sample has 310,000 or so clones, with 70% to 90% found just once. The sample belongs to a study of blood T cell repertoires in COVID-19. Background on the study: From the United States, Italy and Spain came samples of acute and convalescent COVID-19. PBMCs, B-cell-depleted T cells, or T cells were the source of the cDNA or gDNA that made up the material.

The source of this sequence is a woman aged 25 to 45 who had recovered from COVID-19. The specimen sequenced was peripheral blood.

CDR3 in amino acids: CASSFAEKFPLHF. The CDR3 DNA is TGTGCCAGCAGCTTCGCAGAAAAGTTCCCCCTCCACTTT. The V gene is TRBV5-4, the J gene TRBJ1-6; D is undetermined. V lost 2 bases and J lost 13, with 13 bases in between. Germline CDR1 SGHNT, CDR2 YYREEE (reference sequence). This CDR3 comprises 13 residues.